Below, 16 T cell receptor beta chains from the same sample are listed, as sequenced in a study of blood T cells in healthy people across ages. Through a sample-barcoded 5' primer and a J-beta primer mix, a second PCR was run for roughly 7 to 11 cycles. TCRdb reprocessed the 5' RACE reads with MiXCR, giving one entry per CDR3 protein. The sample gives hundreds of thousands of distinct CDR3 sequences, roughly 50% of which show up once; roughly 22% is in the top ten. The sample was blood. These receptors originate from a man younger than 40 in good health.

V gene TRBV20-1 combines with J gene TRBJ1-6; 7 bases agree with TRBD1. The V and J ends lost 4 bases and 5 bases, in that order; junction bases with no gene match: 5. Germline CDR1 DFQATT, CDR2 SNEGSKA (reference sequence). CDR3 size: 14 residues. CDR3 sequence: CSAKQGQDNSPLHF. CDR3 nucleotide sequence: TGCAGTGCTAAACAAGGACAGGATAATTCACCCCTCCACTTT.

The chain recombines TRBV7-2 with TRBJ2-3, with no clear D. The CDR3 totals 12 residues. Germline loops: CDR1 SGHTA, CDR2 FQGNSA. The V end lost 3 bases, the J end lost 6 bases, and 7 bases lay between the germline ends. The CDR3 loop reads CASSFDGDTQYF. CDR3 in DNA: TGTGCCAGCAGCTTTGATGGTGATACGCAGTATTTT.

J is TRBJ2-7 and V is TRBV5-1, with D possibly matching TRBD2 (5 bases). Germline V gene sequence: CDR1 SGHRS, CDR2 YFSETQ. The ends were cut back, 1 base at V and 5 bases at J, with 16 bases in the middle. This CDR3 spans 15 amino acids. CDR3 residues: CASSLSTGVQNEQYF. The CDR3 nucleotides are TGCGCCAGCAGCTTGTCTACCGGGGTCCAAAACGAGCAGTACTTC.

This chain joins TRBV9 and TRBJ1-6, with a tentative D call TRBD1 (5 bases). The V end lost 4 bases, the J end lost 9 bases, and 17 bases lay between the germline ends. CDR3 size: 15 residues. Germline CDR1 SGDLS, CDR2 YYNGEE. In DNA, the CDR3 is TGTGCCAGCAGCTCCGGACCGGAGACAGCTTCACCCCTCCACTTT. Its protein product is CASSSGPETASPLHF.

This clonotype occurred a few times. The CDR3 spells CASSFIAGLSYNEQFF. As DNA, the CDR3 is TGTGCCAGCAGCTTTATAGCGGGGCTCTCCTACAATGAGCAGTTCTTC. The V gene is TRBV7-2, the J gene TRBJ2-1; the match to TRBD2 covers 8 bases. The germline gives CDR1 SGHTA, CDR2 FQGNSA. This CDR3 has 16 amino acids. The junction had 4 bases not matched to a gene; V was cut back by 3 bases and J by 0 bases.

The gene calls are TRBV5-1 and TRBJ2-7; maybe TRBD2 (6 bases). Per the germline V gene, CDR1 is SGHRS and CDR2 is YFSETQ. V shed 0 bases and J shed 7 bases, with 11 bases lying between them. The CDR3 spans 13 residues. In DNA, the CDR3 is TGCGCCAGCAGCTTGGGGGAGGCGAATGAGCAGTACTTC. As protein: CASSLGEANEQYF. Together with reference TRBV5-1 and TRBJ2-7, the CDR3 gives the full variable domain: KAGVTQTPRYLIKTRGQQVTLSCSPISGHRSVSWYQQTPGQGLQFLFEYFSETQRNKGNFPGRFSGRQFSNSRSEMNVSTLELGDSALYLCASSLGEANEQYFGPGTRLTVT.

CDR3 sequence: CSAQGVVNEQFF. The CDR3 region has the DNA TGCAGCGCCCAGGGGGTTGTCAATGAGCAGTTCTTC. The V gene is TRBV29-1, the J gene TRBJ2-1, with TRBD1 matching 7 bases. CDR1 is SQVTM and CDR2 is ANQGSEA in the germline V gene. The CDR3 is 12 residues long. V shed 7 bases, J shed 6 bases, and the junction held 6 bases outside the gene matches.

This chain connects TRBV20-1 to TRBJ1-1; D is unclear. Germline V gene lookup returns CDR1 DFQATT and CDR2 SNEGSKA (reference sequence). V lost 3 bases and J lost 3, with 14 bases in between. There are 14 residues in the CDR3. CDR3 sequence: CSASSLTGYTEAFF. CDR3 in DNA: TGCAGTGCTAGCAGCCTGACGGGATACACTGAAGCTTTCTTT.

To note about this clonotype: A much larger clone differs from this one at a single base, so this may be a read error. The CDR3 loop is CGASQGQETQYF. The CDR3 nucleotides are TGCGGTGCTAGCCAGGGCCAAGAGACCCAGTACTTC. V and J are TRBV20-1 and TRBJ2-5; the D gene could be TRBD1 or TRBD2 (5 bases each). The CDR3 runs to 12 residues. Germline V gene lookup returns CDR1 DFQATT and CDR2 SNEGSKA (reference sequence).

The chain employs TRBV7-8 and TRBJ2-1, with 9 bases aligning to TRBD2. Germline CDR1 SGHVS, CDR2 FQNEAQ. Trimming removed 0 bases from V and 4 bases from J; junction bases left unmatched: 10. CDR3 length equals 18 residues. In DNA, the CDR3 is TGTGCCAGCAGCTTAGCACTATTAGCGGGAGAGCTATACAATGAGCAGTTCTTC. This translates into CASSLALLAGELYNEQFF.

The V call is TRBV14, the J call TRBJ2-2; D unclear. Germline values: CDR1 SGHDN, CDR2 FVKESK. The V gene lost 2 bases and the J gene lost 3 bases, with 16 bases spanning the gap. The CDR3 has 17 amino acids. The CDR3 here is CASSQFMGKLDTGELFF. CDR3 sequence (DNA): TGTGCCAGCAGCCAATTTATGGGGAAGTTAGACACCGGGGAGCTGTTTTTT.

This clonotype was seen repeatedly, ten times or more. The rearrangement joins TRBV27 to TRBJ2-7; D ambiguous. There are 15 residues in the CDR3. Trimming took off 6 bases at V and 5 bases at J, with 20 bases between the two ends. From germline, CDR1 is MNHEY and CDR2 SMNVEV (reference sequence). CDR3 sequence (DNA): TGTGCCAGCAGCCCTATGTCCAACCCCTATGACGAGCAGTACTTC. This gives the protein CASSPMSNPYDEQYF.

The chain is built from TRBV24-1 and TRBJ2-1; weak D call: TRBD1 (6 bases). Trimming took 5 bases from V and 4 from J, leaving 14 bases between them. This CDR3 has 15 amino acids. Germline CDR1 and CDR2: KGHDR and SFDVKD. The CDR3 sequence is CATSGGPGPYNEQFF. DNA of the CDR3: TGTGCCACCAGTGGGGGGCCGGGTCCTTACAATGAGCAGTTCTTC.

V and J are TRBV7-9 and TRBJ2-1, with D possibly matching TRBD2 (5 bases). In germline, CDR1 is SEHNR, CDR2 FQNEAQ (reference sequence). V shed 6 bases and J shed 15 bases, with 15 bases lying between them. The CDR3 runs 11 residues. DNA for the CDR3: TGTGCCAGCAGTTCCATGACCCGGGGGTTCTTC. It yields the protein CASSSMTRGFF.

The CDR3 region has the DNA TGTGCCACCGAAGCTGACTACAATGAGCAGTTCTTC. It encodes CATEADYNEQFF. The chain has TRBV24-1 and TRBJ2-1; D is unclear. CDR1 is KGHDR and CDR2 is SFDVKD in the germline V gene. V gave up 9 bases and J gave up 3 bases, with 8 bases separating them. CDR3 size: 12 residues.

The CDR3 is CASSLSGLVRTYEQYF. Written as DNA, the CDR3 is TGTGCCAGCAGTTTATCTGGGCTAGTGCGGACCTACGAGCAGTACTTC. The chain couples TRBV27 to TRBJ2-1; no clear D gene. The J call may be wrong; the DNA end is better matched by TRBJ2-7. CDR3 length: 16 amino acids. Germline CDR1 reads MNHEY; CDR2 reads SMNVEV (reference sequence).